The present entry profiles one TCR beta chain with its context. This sample is drawn from a study of blood T cell repertoires in COVID-19. About the study: Whether acute or convalescent, the COVID-19 samples came from the United States, Italy and Spain.

The CDR3 loop spans 15 amino acids. Germline CDR1 and CDR2: MGHDK and SYGVNS. Trimming pared 0 bases from V and 5 bases from J, leaving 10 bases between. The table came from immunoSEQ multiplex PCR; TCRdb's copy has only in-frame clones and leaves some out. Here the sample spans hundreds of thousands of clones, roughly nine tenths being singletons. Those enrolled, adults aged about 18 to 89 years, came from under 25 US areas. The chain is built from TRBV25-1 and TRBJ2-2, with a weak D call TRBD1 (6 bases). Specimen: PBMCs or T cells enriched from blood (not recorded which). The source of this sequence is a man aged 25 to 45 who had recovered from COVID-19. The CDR3 DNA is TGTGCCAGCAGTGAATATCCGAGGGGGACCGGGGAGCTGTTTTTT. This codes for CASSEYPRGTGELFF.